A selection of T cell receptor beta chains follows, all from one sample in a study of OX40 agonist ivuxolimab in advanced cancers. Here immunoSEQ multiplex PCR was the method, and the copy in TCRdb shows in-frame clones only, minus some. Among about 58,000 clones listed, about 81% were seen once. The specimen comprised CD4+ or CD8+ T cells sorted from blood, sampled in a trial of the OX40 agonist ivuxolimab. These receptor sequences come from an adult with an advanced solid tumor such as melanoma, head and neck, liver or kidney cancer. Each CDR3 is given with its conserved first and last residue. A D gene is named only where the DNA matches it firmly. Part of the rows lack a size; the others show once, few, many or a class for expanded clones.

V	D	J	size	CDR3	DNA
TRBV5-6	NA	TRBJ1-1	few	CASSPGYLRATEAFF	TGTGCCAGCAGCCCGGGATATTTGAGGGCCACTGAAGCTTTCTTT
TRBV19	TRBD1	TRBJ1-2	NA	CASTRQGGIDGYTF	TGTGCCAGTACCCGACAGGGGGGGATAGATGGCTACACCTTC
TRBV6-5	TRBD1	TRBJ1-5	NA	CASRDRRNQPQHF	TGTGCCAGCAGGGACAGGAGAAATCAGCCCCAGCATTTT
TRBV5-1	NA	TRBJ2-2	NA	CASSRNVGAGELFF	TGCGCCAGCAGCCGGAATGTAGGGGCCGGGGAGCTGTTTTTT
TRBV6-1	NA	TRBJ1-5	NA	CASSESGTDQPQHF	TGTGCCAGCAGTGAATCAGGGACGGATCAGCCCCAGCATTTT
TRBV2	NA	TRBJ2-3	NA	CAGKGGSSTDTQYF	TGTGCCGGTAAGGGGGGAAGTAGCACAGATACGCAGTATTTT
TRBV5-1	NA	TRBJ1-4	NA	CASSLPGEKLFF	TGCGCCAGCAGCTTGCCGGGGGAAAAACTGTTTTTT
TRBV9	NA	TRBJ1-6	few	CASSGQADNSPLHF	TGTGCCAGCAGCGGACAGGCTGATAATTCACCCCTCCACTTT
TRBV5-1	TRBD1	TRBJ2-1	medium-sized	CASSLRTGTNEQFF	TGCGCCAGCAGCTTGAGGACAGGGACCAATGAGCAGTTCTTC
TRBV9	NA	TRBJ2-6	few	CASSVWAGKSGANVLTF	TGTGCCAGCAGCGTTTGGGCAGGGAAGTCTGGGGCCAACGTCCTGACTTTC
TRBV6-1	NA	TRBJ2-7	once	CASSEDRRDPFLDEQYF	TGTGCCAGCAGTGAAGACCGGAGGGACCCCTTCCTCGACGAGCAGTACTTC
TRBV9	NA	TRBJ2-2	NA	CASSDNWELFF	TGTGCCAGCTCGGACAACTGGGAGCTGTTTTTT
TRBV19	NA	TRBJ1-5	NA	CASSITSGTPLFHF	TGTGCCAGTAGTATAACCTCCGGGACCCCTCTCTTCCATTTT
TRBV19	TRBD1	TRBJ1-6	NA	CASSMTTGEGSPLHF	TGTGCCAGTAGTATGACCACAGGGGAGGGTTCACCCCTCCACTTT
TRBV28	TRBD1	TRBJ2-4	NA	CATIRQGDKNIQYF	TGTGCCACCATCAGACAGGGCGACAAAAACATTCAGTACTTC
TRBV5-6	TRBD2	TRBJ2-3	few	CASSYGTSGGDTQYF	TGTGCCAGCAGCTATGGGACTAGCGGGGGAGATACGCAGTATTTT
TRBV11-2	TRBD1	TRBJ1-3	NA	CASSFGTGGSGNTIYF	TGTGCCAGCAGCTTCGGGACAGGGGGATCTGGAAACACCATATATTTT
TRBV29-1	NA	TRBJ1-1	few	CSVEGVNTEAFF	TGCAGCGTAGAGGGTGTGAACACTGAAGCTTTCTTT
TRBV7-8	NA	TRBJ2-7	NA	CASSLGQSSYEQYF	TGTGCCAGCAGCTTAGGTCAGAGCTCCTACGAGCAGTACTTC
TRBV5-6	TRBD2	TRBJ2-5	NA	CASSSTGTSGGAGAETQYF	TGTGCCAGCAGCTCCACCGGGACTAGCGGGGGGGCCGGAGCGGAGACCCAGTACTTC
TRBV28	NA	TRBJ2-5	NA	CASSLFEGVRVETQYF	TGTGCCAGCAGTTTATTCGAGGGAGTAAGAGTAGAGACCCAGTACTTC
TRBV5-1	NA	TRBJ2-6	NA	CASSEIPSGANVLTF	TGCGCCAGCAGCGAAATTCCGTCCGGGGCCAACGTCCTGACTTTC
TRBV10-2	NA	TRBJ2-7	once	CASSEQGGGYEQYF	TGCGCCAGCAGTGAACAGGGTGGGGGATACGAGCAGTACTTC
TRBV27	TRBD2	TRBJ2-2	NA	CASRGLAGGPETGELFF	TGTGCCAGCAGGGGACTAGCGGGGGGGCCAGAAACCGGGGAGCTGTTTTTT
TRBV5-4	TRBD2	TRBJ2-7	NA	CASSHTSGGASPREQYF	TGTGCCAGCAGCCACACTAGCGGGGGGGCCAGCCCTCGGGAGCAGTACTTC
TRBV6-5	NA	TRBJ1-2	once	CASSYPGGLGYTF	TGTGCCAGCAGTTACCCGGGCGGACTGGGCTACACCTTC
TRBV11-2	NA	TRBJ2-3	once	CASSLGSGQSSTDTQYF	TGTGCCAGCAGCTTAGGTTCGGGACAATCTAGCACAGATACGCAGTATTTT
TRBV29-1	NA	TRBJ2-3	NA	CSAAGQMQGTQYF	TGCAGCGCTGCGGGACAGATGCAGGGTACGCAGTATTTT
TRBV9	TRBD1	TRBJ2-7	NA	CASSPRTGGYEQYF	TGTGCCAGCAGCCCGCGGACAGGGGGCTACGAGCAGTACTTC
TRBV5-1	NA	TRBJ1-1	NA	CASSLFPGENTEAFF	TGCGCCAGCAGCTTGTTTCCAGGGGAGAACACTGAAGCTTTCTTT
TRBV5-6	NA	TRBJ1-1	once	CASRLLTGLNTEAFF	TGTGCCAGCAGATTACTCACAGGGCTGAACACTGAAGCTTTCTTT
TRBV28	NA	TRBJ2-2	NA	CASSPPGLKTTGELFF	TGTGCCAGCAGTCCTCCCGGACTCAAAACCACCGGGGAGCTGTTTTTT
TRBV6-6	TRBD1	TRBJ1-2	NA	CASSSRQGVHYGYTF	TGTGCCAGCAGTTCTCGACAGGGGGTACACTATGGCTACACCTTC
TRBV5-5	NA	TRBJ2-5	NA	CASSIGIGAQETQYF	TGTGCCAGCAGCATTGGGATAGGGGCCCAAGAGACCCAGTACTTC
TRBV5-1	TRBD1	TRBJ2-2	NA	CASALVQGAMTGELFF	TGCGCCAGCGCCTTGGTTCAGGGGGCGATGACCGGGGAGCTGTTTTTT
TRBV10-3	TRBD2	TRBJ2-3	NA	CAISQTSGGLTDTQYF	TGTGCCATCAGCCAGACTAGCGGGGGCCTTACAGATACGCAGTATTTT
TRBV5-4	TRBD1	TRBJ1-6	NA	CASSGDSTLSPLHF	TGTGCCAGCAGCGGGGACAGTACGCTCTCACCCCTCCACTTT
TRBV7-9	TRBD1	TRBJ1-5	NA	CASSPTGDGQPQHF	TGTGCCAGCAGCCCGACAGGGGACGGGCAGCCCCAGCATTTT
TRBV27	TRBD2	TRBJ2-1	NA	CASKRGGVQYEQFF	TGTGCCAGCAAACGCGGGGGGGTTCAATATGAGCAGTTCTTC
TRBV19	NA	TRBJ1-5	NA	CASSYGLSGNQPQHF	TGTGCCAGTAGTTATGGACTGAGTGGCAATCAGCCCCAGCATTTT
TRBV4-1	NA	TRBJ1-2	NA	CASRSVVVGNYGYTF	TGCGCCAGTAGGTCGGTCGTGGTTGGGAACTATGGCTACACCTTC
TRBV7-9	TRBD2	TRBJ2-7	NA	CASSPGLAPEQYF	TGTGCCAGCAGCCCCGGACTAGCGCCCGAGCAGTACTTC
TRBV11-3	TRBD2	TRBJ2-5	NA	CASSLVAGGLQETQYF	TGTGCCAGCAGCTTAGTAGCGGGGGGCCTCCAAGAGACCCAGTACTTC
TRBV19	TRBD1	TRBJ2-5	NA	CASSMGDRVQGETQYF	TGTGCCAGTAGTATGGGGGACAGGGTTCAGGGAGAGACCCAGTACTTC
TRBV11-1	TRBD1	TRBJ2-7	NA	CASSLRDRTYEQYF	TGTGCCAGCAGCCTCCGGGACAGGACCTACGAGCAGTACTTC
TRBV6-5	NA	TRBJ2-4	NA	CASSYPEGKNIQYF	TGTGCCAGCAGTTACCCGGAAGGCAAAAACATTCAGTACTTC
TRBV6-6	NA	TRBJ2-7	NA	CASSYINGGTYEQYF	TGTGCCAGCAGTTATATAAACGGCGGAACCTACGAGCAGTACTTC
TRBV15	TRBD2	TRBJ2-1	NA	CATSRDKPGLAARGEQFF	TGTGCCACCAGCAGAGACAAACCGGGACTAGCGGCCCGGGGGGAGCAGTTCTTC
TRBV7-9	NA	TRBJ1-4	NA	CASSTDRTTNEKLFF	TGTGCCAGCAGCACCGACAGGACAACTAATGAAAAACTGTTTTTT
TRBV7-3	NA	TRBJ1-5	NA	CASRSNQPQHF	TGTGCCAGCCGCAGCAATCAGCCCCAGCATTTT
TRBV7-2	TRBD2	TRBJ2-1	NA	CASSQGLASYNEQFF	TGTGCCAGCAGCCAGGGACTAGCCTCCTACAATGAGCAGTTCTTC
TRBV7-9	TRBD1	TRBJ1-6	NA	CASSSGAGGNSPLHF	TGTGCCAGCAGCTCGGGGGCAGGGGGTAATTCACCCCTCCACTTT
TRBV2	NA	TRBJ2-1	NA	CASSSGEGPQFF	TGTGCCAGCAGCTCCGGCGAGGGACCCCAGTTCTTC
TRBV6-5	TRBD2	TRBJ2-7	few	CASRQERGSSYEQYF	TGTGCCAGCAGACAAGAGCGGGGGAGCTCCTACGAGCAGTACTTC
TRBV14	NA	TRBJ2-7	NA	CASSQVTRAWNEQYF	TGTGCCAGCAGCCAAGTGACCCGGGCCTGGAACGAGCAGTACTTC
TRBV5-1	TRBD2	TRBJ2-1	NA	CASSPRLAVTYNEQFF	TGCGCCAGCAGCCCCCGACTAGCCGTAACCTACAATGAGCAGTTCTTC
TRBV11-1	NA	TRBJ2-1	NA	CASSQGRSYNEQFF	TGTGCCAGCAGTCAGGGAAGGTCCTACAATGAGCAGTTCTTC
TRBV5-8	NA	TRBJ1-1	NA	CASSLLLGGYDEAFF	TGTGCCAGCAGCTTGCTCCTGGGCGGGTATGATGAAGCTTTCTTT
TRBV5-6	TRBD1	TRBJ2-1	NA	CASSATDRVLNEQFF	TGTGCCAGCAGCGCCACTGACAGGGTTTTAAATGAGCAGTTCTTC